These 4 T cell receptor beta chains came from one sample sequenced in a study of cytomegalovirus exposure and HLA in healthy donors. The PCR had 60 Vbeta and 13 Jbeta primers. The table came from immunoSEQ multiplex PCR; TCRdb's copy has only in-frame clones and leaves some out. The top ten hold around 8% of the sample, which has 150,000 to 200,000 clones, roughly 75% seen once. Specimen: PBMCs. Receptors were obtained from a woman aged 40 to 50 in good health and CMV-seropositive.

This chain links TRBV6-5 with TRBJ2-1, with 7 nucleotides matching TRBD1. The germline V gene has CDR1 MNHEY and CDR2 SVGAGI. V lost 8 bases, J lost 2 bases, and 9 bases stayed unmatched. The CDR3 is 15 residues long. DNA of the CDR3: TGTGCCAGCGGATCCTCCGGGACAGCCTACAATGAGCAGTTCTTC. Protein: CASGSSGTAYNEQFF.

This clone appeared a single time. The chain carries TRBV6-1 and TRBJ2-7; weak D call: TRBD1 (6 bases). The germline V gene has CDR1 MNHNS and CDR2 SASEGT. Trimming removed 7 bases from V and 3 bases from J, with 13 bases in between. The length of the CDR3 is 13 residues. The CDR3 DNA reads TGTGCCAGCACCCGGGACACCAACTACGAGCAGTACTTC. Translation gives CASTRDTNYEQYF.

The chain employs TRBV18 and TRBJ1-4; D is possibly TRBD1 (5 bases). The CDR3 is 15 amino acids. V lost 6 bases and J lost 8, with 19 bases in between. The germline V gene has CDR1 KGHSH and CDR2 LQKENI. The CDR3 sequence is CASSVRAGTAEKLFF. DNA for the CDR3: TGTGCCAGCTCGGTCCGGGCGGGGACGGCAGAAAAACTGTTTTTT.

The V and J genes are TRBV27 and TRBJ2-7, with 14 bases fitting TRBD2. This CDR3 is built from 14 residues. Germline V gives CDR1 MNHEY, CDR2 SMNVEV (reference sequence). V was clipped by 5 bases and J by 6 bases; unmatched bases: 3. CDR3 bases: TGTGCCAGCAGTAGACTAGCGGGAGGGCCCGAGCAGTACTTC. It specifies CASSRLAGGPEQYF.